The sample holds many counts of the clone carrying this T cell receptor (beta chain). A J-beta primer mix and a sample-barcoded 5' primer were used in a second PCR of about 7 to 12 cycles. Via MiXCR, TCRdb re-called the 5' RACE reads, giving one row per CDR3 protein. The sample consists of around 1.5 million distinct CDR3 sequences, 30% to 35% of them appearing once. V was shortened by 3 bases and J by 4 bases, with 13 bases between the two germline ends. This CDR3 contains 13 residues. CDR1 and CDR2 (germline): SQVTM, ANQGSEA. The entry originates in a study of blood T cells in healthy people across ages.

The material sequenced was blood. The chain combines TRBV29-1 with TRBJ2-7; perhaps TRBD1 as D (5 bases). The TCR comes from a woman between 25 and 40 years old in good health. This CDR3 is CSVDLGQGYEQYF. The CDR3 DNA reads as TGCAGCGTTGATTTAGGTCAGGGATACGAGCAGTACTTC.